This entry is about one TCR beta chain. Its antigen is undetermined. Time point defined: patch test 1, 2 weeks after DPC sensitization. Treatment reported: therapeutic diphenylcyclopropenone sensitization with weekly scalp DPC. Blood collection happened ahead of applying each patch test. Total RNA was extracted from unfractionated whole blood. This entry is derived from a study of human T cells and chemical hapten exposure. Study findings and constraints: DPC sensitization left the count of TCRs above 1 in 1000 unchanged.

The CDR3 extends over 13 amino acids. Trimming cost V 0 bases and J 8 bases, with 10 bases left between them. The germline V gene has CDR1 SGHTA and CDR2 FQGNSA. MiXCR, run by TCRdb on the RACE reads, gives a single entry per CDR3 protein. The table records about 56,000 distinct CDR3 sequences, 9.3% of them present only once. The source material was whole blood, sampled in connection with sensitization to the hapten diphenylcyclopropenone (DPC). This receptor was identified in a woman aged 35 to 49 with alopecia areata. Some clones in this sample may be carry-over from other donors' samples. The chain recombines TRBV7-2 with TRBJ1-1; no definite D call. Here the CDR3 reads CASSLARVSEAFF. CDR3 sequence (DNA): TGTGCCAGCAGCTTAGCGCGGGTTTCGGAAGCTTTCTTT.